Reported below is one T cell receptor beta chain. The authors' processing: Amplification of reference gene primers was used by the study to estimate nucleated cell counts. Here immunoSEQ multiplex PCR was the method, and the copy in TCRdb shows in-frame clones only, minus some. V and J calls and clone size are those listed in that table; D and trimming were worked out from the DNA. The sample comprises under 150,000 clones, more than 75% of which are singletons, and about 2% rests with the top ten. This entry comes from a study of blood T cell repertoires in COVID-19. Background on the study: Acute-phase and convalescent COVID-19 samples originated in the United States, Italy and Spain.

Trimming removed 5 bases from V and 2 bases from J; junction bases left unmatched: 4. Germline CDR1 reads SGHAT; CDR2 reads FQNNGV. The CDR3 is 15 amino acids. This receptor was obtained from a man aged 65-85 years with active COVID-19. Material: peripheral blood. The V and J genes are TRBV11-2 and TRBJ2-5; 11 bases are shared with TRBD1. CDR3 loop: CASSPRDRGQETQYF. The CDR3 DNA reads TGTGCCAGCAGCCCCCGGGACAGGGGGCAAGAGACCCAGTACTTC.